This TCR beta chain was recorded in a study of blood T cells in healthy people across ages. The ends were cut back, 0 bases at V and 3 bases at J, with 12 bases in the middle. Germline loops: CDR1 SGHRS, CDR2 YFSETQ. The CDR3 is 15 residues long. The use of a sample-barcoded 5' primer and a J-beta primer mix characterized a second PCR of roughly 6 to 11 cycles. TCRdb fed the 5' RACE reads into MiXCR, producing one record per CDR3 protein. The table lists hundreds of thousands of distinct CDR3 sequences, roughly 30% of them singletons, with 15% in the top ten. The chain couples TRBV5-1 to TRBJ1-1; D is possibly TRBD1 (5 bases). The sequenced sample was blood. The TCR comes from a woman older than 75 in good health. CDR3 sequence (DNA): TGCGCCAGCAGCTTGGGCAGGGCGGGGTACACTGAAGCTTTCTTT. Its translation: CASSLGRAGYTEAFF.